This is a list of T cell receptor beta chains from one sample in a study of T cell repertoires in cytomegalovirus infection. TCRdb used MiXCR to reprocess the reads, holding one entry per CDR3 protein. The repertoire holds 510,000 or so distinct CDR3 sequences, more than 25% seen once, with roughly 13% in the top ten. Specimen: PBMCs. The receptors shown here come from a human donor in good health (CMV status not recorded). Some clones in this sample may be carry-over from other donors' samples. CDR3s include the opening cysteine and the closing phenylalanine or tryptophan. A D gene is named only where the DNA matches it firmly. Size is stated for part of the rows, as once, few or many counts, or as a class when the clone is expanded.

V: TRBV9
D: TRBD1
J: TRBJ2-1
size: -
DNA: TGTGCCAGCAGCGTAGGGGGCAGGGGGAGAATCAATGAGCAGTTCTTC
CDR3: CASSVGGRGRINEQFF

V: TRBV6-2/TRBV6-3
D: TRBD1
J: TRBJ2-1
size: -
DNA: TGTGCCAGCAGCCGACCACAGGGGGGTCCCGATGAGCAGTTCTTC
CDR3: CASSRPQGGPDEQFF

V: TRBV6-2/TRBV6-3
D: -
J: TRBJ2-7
size: few
DNA: TGTGCCAGCAGTTCCTATCGATCGGGATCCTACGAGCAGTACTTC
CDR3: CASSSYRSGSYEQYF

V: TRBV6-6
D: -
J: TRBJ1-1
size: -
DNA: TGTGCCAGCAGTTCTAGGACCTCTTGGGGCACTGAAGCTTTCTTT
CDR3: CASSSRTSWGTEAFF

V: TRBV7-2
D: TRBD1
J: TRBJ2-3
size: many
DNA: TGTGCCAGCAGCGCAGGGGGTCGAGATACGCAGTATTTT
CDR3: CASSAGGRDTQYF

V: TRBV29-1
D: TRBD2
J: TRBJ2-1
size: -
DNA: TGCAGCGTTGTACTCCTGGCGGGAGGGCCGAATGAGCAGTTCTTC
CDR3: CSVVLLAGGPNEQFF

V: TRBV7-2
D: TRBD2
J: TRBJ2-1
size: -
DNA: TGTGCCAGCAGCCTCGGGACTAGCGGGAGCAATGAGCAGCTCTTC
CDR3: CASSLGTSGSNEQLF

V: TRBV7-2
D: -
J: TRBJ1-2
size: -
DNA: TGTGCCAGCAGCCCCGACAGGCAGCGTGGCTACACCTTC
CDR3: CASSPDRQRGYTF

V: TRBV11-1
D: -
J: TRBJ2-1
size: -
DNA: TGTGCCAGCAGCCGCCGGCGGGCGTCCAGCTCCTACAATGAGCAGTTCTTC
CDR3: CASSRRRASSSYNEQFF

V: TRBV4-2
D: -
J: TRBJ1-5
size: few
DNA: TGTGCCAGCAGCTACGACAGGAGTAGCAATCAGCCCCAGCATTTT
CDR3: CASSYDRSSNQPQHF

V: TRBV12-3/TRBV12-4
D: -
J: TRBJ1-4
size: -
DNA: TGTGCCAGCAGTCAGTCCAGGAGGTCGGAAAAACTGTTTTTT
CDR3: CASSQSRRSEKLFF

V: TRBV7-9
D: TRBD1
J: TRBJ1-2
size: few
DNA: TGTGCCAGCAGTTTTCCGGTTTCTGGGACAGGGGGTCTCGGCTACACCTTC
CDR3: CASSFPVSGTGGLGYTF

V: TRBV28
D: TRBD1
J: TRBJ1-2
size: -
DNA: TGTGCCAGCAGTTTCGTGGGCAGGGGGGACTATGGCTACACCTTC
CDR3: CASSFVGRGDYGYTF

V: TRBV6-5
D: -
J: TRBJ2-7
size: -
DNA: TGTGCCAGCGGGGAACGGGACGAGCAGTACTTC
CDR3: CASGERDEQYF

V: TRBV7-2
D: -
J: TRBJ1-2
size: many
DNA: TGTGCCAGCAGCGCCTACGGACAGTTGGGTCCCTATGGCTACACCTTC
CDR3: CASSAYGQLGPYGYTF

V: TRBV7-3
D: TRBD2
J: TRBJ2-3
size: many
DNA: TGTGCCAGCAGCTATAGGCGAGTACTAGCGGGAGGAGGCACAGATACGCAGTATTTT
CDR3: CASSYRRVLAGGGTDTQYF

V: TRBV5-4
D: -
J: TRBJ2-5
size: -
DNA: TGTGCCAGCAGCACCCCGGACACCCAAGAGACCCAGTACTTC
CDR3: CASSTPDTQETQYF

V: TRBV19
D: -
J: TRBJ1-1
size: many
DNA: TGTGCCAGTAGGAGGAGTCGAGGGACTGAAGCTTTCTTT
CDR3: CASRRSRGTEAFF

V: TRBV28
D: TRBD2
J: TRBJ2-2
size: few
DNA: TGTGCCAGCAGCATCAGCGGGAGCCGGAACACCGGGGAGCTGTTTTTT
CDR3: CASSISGSRNTGELFF

V: TRBV4-2
D: -
J: TRBJ1-2
size: -
DNA: TGTGCCAGCAGCCAAGAACCGGGACATCTGAACTATGGCTACACCTTC
CDR3: CASSQEPGHLNYGYTF

V: TRBV12-3/TRBV12-4
D: -
J: TRBJ2-2
size: -
DNA: TGTGCCAGCGGGCAGGCTTACACCGGGGAGCTGTTTTTT
CDR3: CASGQAYTGELFF

V: TRBV20-1
D: -
J: TRBJ2-5
size: few
DNA: TGCAGTGCTAGAGATCGGGGGACTTTGTACCAAGAGACCCAGTACTTC
CDR3: CSARDRGTLYQETQYF

V: TRBV28
D: -
J: TRBJ1-5
size: -
DNA: TGTGCCAGCAGGGGATGGGACCCCAGAGGGGGGCAGCCCCAGCATTTT
CDR3: CASRGWDPRGGQPQHF

V: TRBV12-3/TRBV12-4
D: -
J: TRBJ2-2
size: few
DNA: TGTGCCAGCAGTATTCGGGCCACCGGGGAGCTGTTTTTT
CDR3: CASSIRATGELFF

V: TRBV29-1
D: -
J: TRBJ2-7
size: few
DNA: TGCAGCGTTGAAGATCGGAACGAGCAGTACTTC
CDR3: CSVEDRNEQYF

V: TRBV12-3/TRBV12-4
D: -
J: TRBJ1-6
size: few
DNA: TGTGCCAGCAGTTCAGCGGACAGTTATAATTCACCCCTCCACTTT
CDR3: CASSSADSYNSPLHF

V: TRBV5-1
D: TRBD2
J: TRBJ2-1
size: -
DNA: TGCGCCAGCAGCTTTAACGAGGCTAGCGGATACAATGAGCAGTTCTTC
CDR3: CASSFNEASGYNEQFF

V: TRBV6-1
D: -
J: TRBJ1-3
size: few
DNA: TGTGCCAGTACAGTGAGCTCTGGAAACACCATATATTTT
CDR3: CASTVSSGNTIYF

V: TRBV7-8
D: -
J: TRBJ1-1
size: many
DNA: TGTGCCAGCACTCCCGTAGGGGGTTTCACTGAAGCTTTCTTT
CDR3: CASTPVGGFTEAFF

V: TRBV19
D: -
J: TRBJ2-2
size: -
DNA: TGTGCCAGTAGTATTGGCGGGACGGTTACCGGGGAGCTGTTTTTT
CDR3: CASSIGGTVTGELFF

V: TRBV2
D: TRBD1
J: TRBJ2-2
size: -
DNA: TGTGCCAGGGCAGGGGGCCCCGGGGAGCTGTTTTTT
CDR3: CARAGGPGELFF

V: TRBV7-2
D: -
J: TRBJ2-1
size: many
DNA: TGTGCCAGCAGCACGAGGACTAACTCCTACAATGAGCAGTTCTTC
CDR3: CASSTRTNSYNEQFF

V: TRBV2
D: -
J: TRBJ2-5
size: -
DNA: TGTGCCAGGGACTATCAGGGGCTGGCGGGAGAGACCCAGTACTTC
CDR3: CARDYQGLAGETQYF

V: TRBV28
D: -
J: TRBJ2-1
size: -
DNA: TGTGCCAGCAGTTTCGATGGCAGGCCTTCTGGGCAGTTCTTC
CDR3: CASSFDGRPSGQFF

V: TRBV6-1
D: -
J: TRBJ2-7
size: -
DNA: TGTGCCAGCAGTGAAGAAGGGACTGCAGCCTACGAGCAGTACTTC
CDR3: CASSEEGTAAYEQYF

V: TRBV7-8
D: TRBD1
J: TRBJ2-4
size: many
DNA: TGTGCCAGCAGCTTAAATTCCCCCCAGGGGGCCCAGTACTTC
CDR3: CASSLNSPQGAQYF

V: TRBV7-2
D: -
J: TRBJ2-6
size: few
DNA: TGTGCCAGCAGCCCAAAGGGAGGTGGGGCCAACGTCCTGACTTTC
CDR3: CASSPKGGGANVLTF

V: TRBV12-3/TRBV12-4
D: -
J: TRBJ1-6
size: few
DNA: TGTGCCAGCAGTCCTCAGGTCCTGGGGAACTCACCCCTCCACTTT
CDR3: CASSPQVLGNSPLHF

V: TRBV4-3
D: -
J: TRBJ1-2
size: -
DNA: TGCGCCAGCAGCCAAGAGCCAGGGCCATATGGCTACACCTTC
CDR3: CASSQEPGPYGYTF

V: TRBV11-2
D: TRBD2
J: TRBJ2-7
size: -
DNA: TGTGCCAGCACCAAACTAAGAGCGGGATACCCCTACGAGCAGTACTTC
CDR3: CASTKLRAGYPYEQYF

V: TRBV18
D: TRBD2
J: TRBJ2-1
size: many
DNA: TGTGCCAGCTCACCAATCGGGAGGGTAAATGAGCAGTTCTTC
CDR3: CASSPIGRVNEQFF

V: TRBV6-6
D: -
J: TRBJ1-1
size: few
DNA: TGTGCCAGCAGTTACTTGGGACACCCTAACACTGAAGCTTTCTTT
CDR3: CASSYLGHPNTEAFF

V: TRBV28
D: TRBD2
J: TRBJ2-2
size: few
DNA: TGTGCCAGCAGGCGGGGGACGCAAACCGGGGAGCTGTTTTTT
CDR3: CASRRGTQTGELFF

V: TRBV12-5
D: TRBD2
J: TRBJ2-1
size: few
DNA: TGTGCTAGTGGTTTGGTACCAGGGGCTAGCGGGAGTTCTTACAATGAGCAGTTCTTC
CDR3: CASGLVPGASGSSYNEQFF

V: TRBV24-1
D: TRBD2
J: TRBJ2-1
size: -
DNA: TGTGCCACCAGTGATAGCGGGGTTTACAATGAGCAGTTCTTC
CDR3: CATSDSGVYNEQFF

V: TRBV5-4
D: -
J: TRBJ2-3
size: -
DNA: TGTGCCAGCAGCTTGATGGGGGGCACAGATACGCAGTATTTT
CDR3: CASSLMGGTDTQYF

V: TRBV7-9
D: -
J: TRBJ1-2
size: -
DNA: TGTGCCAGCAGCTTCGGCAGGGCGGACTATGGCTACACCTTC
CDR3: CASSFGRADYGYTF

V: TRBV7-2
D: -
J: TRBJ2-3
size: many
DNA: TGTGCCAGCAGCCCATCGCAGGGGTTCGCAGATACGCAGTATTTT
CDR3: CASSPSQGFADTQYF